Below, 23 T cell receptor beta chains from the same sample are listed, as sequenced in a study of early T cells in non-severe SARS-CoV-2 infection. TCRdb re-analysed the 5' RACE reads in MiXCR, keeping a single row per CDR3 protein. The table includes 50,000 to 60,000 distinct CDR3 sequences, more than 9% detected once. Specimen: whole blood. These receptors originate from an adult who was a healthcare worker with PCR-confirmed SARS-CoV-2 infection or an uninfected control (not recorded which).

In this sample, this clonotype turned up many times. The chain uses TRBV5-1 and TRBJ2-7, with 10 bases aligning to TRBD1. In germline, CDR1 is SGHRS, CDR2 YFSETQ. The trim removed 0 bases at V and 6 bases at J, leaving 6 bases unmatched. The CDR3 has 15 amino acids. The CDR3 reads CASSLEAGQGLEQYF. Here the CDR3 DNA reads TGCGCCAGCAGCTTGGAAGCGGGACAGGGGCTCGAGCAGTACTTC.

This sequence joins TRBV4-2 and TRBJ2-3; maybe TRBD2 (6 bases). Germline loops: CDR1 LGHNA, CDR2 YNFKEQ. With 0 bases removed from V and 2 bases from J, the gap between germline ends came to 12 bases. This CDR3 region has 16 residues. The CDR3 protein is CASSQESSVYTDTQYF. In DNA form, the CDR3 reads TGTGCCAGCAGCCAAGAATCTAGCGTGTACACAGATACGCAGTATTTT.

This clonotype was counted between two and nine times. The J gene is TRBJ1-1, the V gene TRBV5-4; D unresolved. Trimming removed 1 base at V and 1 base at J, with 11 bases between. Germline V gene data show CDR1 as SGHNT and CDR2 as YYREEE (reference sequence). The CDR3 totals 15 residues. In DNA, the CDR3 is TGTGCCAGCAGCTTGAGGGAAACGGGGAACACTGAAGCTTTCTTT. Translating gives CASSLRETGNTEAFF.

This clonotype was recorded many times. V usage is TRBV7-2 and J usage is TRBJ1-4; tentatively, D is TRBD1 (6 bases). V was pared by 1 base and J by 0 bases, with 15 bases between. The CDR3 sequence is 18 residues long. Germline V gene sequence: CDR1 SGHTA, CDR2 FQGNSA. The CDR3 region is CASSLGSRGRATNEKLFF. As DNA, the CDR3 is TGTGCCAGCAGCTTAGGGTCCAGGGGAAGAGCAACTAATGAAAAACTGTTTTTT.

J is TRBJ2-3 and V is TRBV7-2, with D hard to call. CDR1 and CDR2 (germline): SGHTA, FQGNSA. The V end was cut by 0 bases, the J end by 2 bases, with 9 bases between. CDR3 size: 15 residues. CDR3 loop: CASSLAPRPTDTQYF. As DNA, the CDR3 is TGTGCCAGCAGCTTAGCCCCACGTCCCACAGATACGCAGTATTTT. Using reference TRBV7-2 and TRBJ2-3 for the parts outside the CDR3, the full variable domain is GAGVSQSPSNKVTEKGKDVELRCDPISGHTALYWYRQSLGQGLEFLIYFQGNSAPDKSGLPSDRFSAERTGGSVSTLTIQRTQQEDSAVYLCASSLAPRPTDTQYFGPGTRLTVL.

In its sample, this clonotype was seen a few times. The gene calls are TRBV3-2 and TRBJ2-5; TRBD2, the table's D call, was not compared with the DNA. TRBV3-2 has pseudogene status. The CDR3 extends over 16 amino acids. The CDR3 bases are TGTGCCAGCAGCCAGGCCATAGCGGGAGGACAAGAGACCCAGTACTTC. This encodes CASSQAIAGGQETQYF.

This clonotype showed up many times. The chain combines TRBV9 with TRBJ2-7, with 7 bases identical to TRBD2. V lost 2 bases and J lost 5; bases outside the gene matches: 10. Germline CDR1 reads SGDLS; CDR2 reads YYNGEE. The CDR3 totals 15 residues. This chain's CDR3 is CASSVLAGGIHEQYF. The CDR3 nucleotides are TGTGCCAGCAGCGTCCTCGCCGGGGGGATCCACGAGCAGTACTTC.

This clonotype appeared a few times. V and J are TRBV18 and TRBJ1-4; 8 bases map to TRBD1. Trimming took 2 bases from V and 8 from J; bases not matched to a gene: 7. This CDR3 has 15 residues. CDR1 and CDR2 from the germline V gene are KGHSH and LQKENI. CDR3 DNA: TGTGCCAGCTCACCAGGGTCAGGGGGCGCCGAAAAACTGTTTTTT. This gives the protein CASSPGSGGAEKLFF.

This clonotype was recorded at least ten times. The chain carries TRBV30 and TRBJ1-1; D call uncertain. CDR3 length: 13 residues. The V and J ends lost 2 bases and 4 bases respectively, with 11 bases between them. CDR1 GTSNPN and CDR2 SVGIG come from the germline V gene (reference sequence). This CDR3 is CAWSPYRITEAFF. The CDR3 DNA follows: TGTGCCTGGAGTCCTTACCGAATCACTGAAGCTTTCTTT.

The V and J genes are TRBV12-3 or TRBV12-4 and TRBJ1-6; D remains unclear. This CDR3 has 15 amino acids. Trimming cost V 1 base and J 7 bases, with 11 bases left between them. The CDR3 region is CASSLGQGHNSPLHF. DNA of the CDR3: TGTGCCAGCAGTTTAGGGCAAGGCCACAATTCACCCCTCCACTTT.

There are many counts of this clonotype. The chain couples TRBV5-5 to TRBJ2-2, with 13 positions matching TRBD2. The germline CDR1 and CDR2 sequences are SGHKS and YYEKEE (reference sequence). The CDR3 extends over 15 amino acids. The V segment lost 4 bases and the J segment 5 bases; nucleotides outside the gene matches: 2. The DNA for the CDR3 is TGTGCCAGCAGCCTACTAGCGGGAGGGACCGGGGAGCTGTTTTTT. It encodes CASSLLAGGTGELFF.

The chain has TRBV20-1 and TRBJ2-1; D might be TRBD2 (5 bases). Trimming left V 0 bases short and J 7 bases short, with 13 bases between. The CDR3 is made up of 14 amino acids. The V gene's germline CDR1 is DFQATT and CDR2 SNEGSKA (reference sequence). The CDR3 sequence is CSARDPRAVNEQFF. CDR3 nucleotide sequence: TGCAGTGCTAGAGATCCCCGAGCGGTAAATGAGCAGTTCTTC.

The rearrangement joins TRBV19 to TRBJ1-4; 7 nucleotides line up with TRBD1. CDR3 size: 17 residues. CDR1 is LNHDA, CDR2 SQIVND, per germline (reference sequence). After removal of 1 base from V and 0 bases from J, the junction contained 5 bases not matched to a gene. The CDR3 DNA is TGTGCCAGTAGTATAGGAACAGGGGCGGCAACTAATGAAAAACTGTTTTTT. Protein sequence: CASSIGTGAATNEKLFF.

This clonotype was seen only a few times. CDR3 coding DNA: TGTGCCAGCAGCCCGACAGTGTATCAGGATGGCTACACCTTC. It codes for CASSPTVYQDGYTF. This chain connects TRBV7-9 to TRBJ1-2; D is possibly TRBD1 (5 bases). CDR3 length: 14 residues. Germline lookup yields CDR1 SEHNR and CDR2 FQNEAQ (reference sequence). V lost 5 bases and J lost 6, with 16 bases in between.

Worth noting for this clonotype: With a much larger clone just one base away, this may be a read error. The chain has TRBV5-1 and TRBJ2-3, with D tentatively TRBD2 (6 bases). The V end lost 4 bases, the J end lost 2 bases, and 14 bases lay between the germline ends. Germline values: CDR1 SGHRS, CDR2 YFSETQ. The CDR3 consists of 15 residues. CDR3 DNA sequence: TGCGCCAGCAGCAAGGACTACACCTACACAGATACGCAGTATTTT. This codes for CASSKDYTYTDTQYF.

This clonotype was recorded a few times. The rearrangement joins TRBV5-1 to TRBJ2-3; TRBD1 might be the D (6 bases). The germline V gene has CDR1 SGHRS and CDR2 YFSETQ. V was pared by 4 bases and J by 0 bases, with 15 bases between. This CDR3 is 16 amino acids long. CDR3 protein: CASSPPGQGSTDTQYF. CDR3 nucleotide sequence: TGCGCCAGCAGCCCCCCAGGGCAGGGGAGCACAGATACGCAGTATTTT.

This clonotype was seen a handful of times. The chain has TRBV7-9 and TRBJ1-2; 7 nucleotides line up with TRBD1. The V gene end was trimmed by 5 bases and the J gene end by 2 bases; junction bases not matched to a gene: 14. Germline V gives CDR1 SEHNR, CDR2 FQNEAQ (reference sequence). The CDR3 runs 17 residues. CDR3 in amino acids: CASSPLGGRGGNYGYTF. As DNA, the CDR3 is TGTGCCAGCAGCCCCTTAGGGGGCAGAGGAGGGAACTATGGCTACACCTTC.

There are many counts of this clonotype. This chain joins TRBV13 and TRBJ2-5, with D maybe TRBD2 (6 bases). The CDR3 has 14 residues. CDR1 and CDR2 from the germline V gene are PRHDT and FYEKMQ (reference sequence). Trimming removed 5 bases at V and 4 bases at J, with 14 bases between. CDR3 residues: CASSEGRDLETQYF. In DNA form, the CDR3 reads TGTGCCAGCAGCGAAGGGCGGGACTTAGAGACCCAGTACTTC.

CDR3 sequence: CASSPTPQGQNTF. The DNA of the CDR3 is TGTGCCAGCAGCCCTACTCCGCAGGGGCAGAACACCTTC. The chain combines TRBV3-1 with TRBJ1-2; D is possibly TRBD1 (6 bases). Germline V CDR1 and CDR2: LGHDT, YNNKEL (reference sequence). The CDR3 is 13 residues long. Trimming took 4 bases from V and 12 from J, leaving 18 bases between them.

In its sample, this clonotype was seen a few times. This chain uses TRBV19 with TRBJ1-2, with 7 bases aligning to TRBD1. The germline V gene has CDR1 LNHDA and CDR2 SQIVND (reference sequence). V lost 10 bases to trimming and J lost 8 bases; unmatched junction nucleotides: 13. This CDR3 is 13 amino acids long. The CDR3 DNA reads TGTGCCACTCGCCGACCCGACAGGGAAGGCTACACCTTC. Translating it yields CATRRPDREGYTF.

This clonotype was detected ten times or more. The J gene is TRBJ2-7, the V gene TRBV3-1; 9 nucleotides align to TRBD1. The CDR3 is 15 residues long. Germline V gene lookup returns CDR1 LGHDT and CDR2 YNNKEL (reference sequence). V dropped 3 bases and J dropped 6; count of bases not matched to a gene: 9. The CDR3 is CASSHWDRAPGEQYF. The CDR3 DNA is TGTGCCAGCAGCCATTGGGACAGGGCTCCCGGCGAGCAGTACTTC.

This clonotype was detected a few times. This CDR3 is CASSPRGAGELFF. CDR3 nucleotide sequence: TGTGCCAGCAGCCCTCGAGGAGCCGGGGAGCTGTTTTTT. The rearrangement links TRBV11-2 to TRBJ2-2; D is unresolved. CDR1 and CDR2 (germline): SGHAT, FQNNGV. V was clipped by 5 bases and J by 6 bases, with 10 bases between them. The CDR3 loop spans 13 amino acids.

Ten or more counts support this clonotype. The chain carries TRBV7-2 and TRBJ1-1, with a possible D match to TRBD1 (6 bases). Trimming removed 5 bases at V and 1 base at J, with 17 bases between. The V gene's germline CDR1 is SGHTA and CDR2 FQGNSA. The CDR3 extends over 16 amino acids. The CDR3 region is CASSLTPGTSNTEAFF. Written as DNA, the CDR3 is TGTGCCAGCAGCCTAACTCCCGGGACATCGAACACTGAAGCTTTCTTT.